Below are 19 T cell receptor beta chains sequenced from a single sample in a study of T-cell memory formation after mild COVID-19. MiXCR, applied by TCRdb to the 5' RACE reads, yields one record per CDR3 protein. Among a few hundred thousand distinct CDR3 sequences listed, around 21% were seen once. The source material was PBMCs or a T cell subset sorted from them (not recorded which). These receptors were collected from an adult woman who had mild COVID-19 (a few samples of this study predate the infection). Cell type and time point are not known.

This chain uses TRBV7-9 with TRBJ1-5; D unclear. Germline assignment: CDR1 SEHNR and CDR2 FQNEAQ (reference sequence). The CDR3 consists of 15 residues. Deletions cut 5 bases from V and 7 bases from J, with 18 bases between. The CDR3 DNA sequence: TGTGCCAGCAGCCGCGATGGCCGTCCGGGGCAGCCCCAGCATTTT. This translates into CASSRDGRPGQPQHF.

The CDR3 protein is CSVPGQGVGYTF. The CDR3 DNA sequence: TGCAGCGTTCCGGGACAGGGCGTCGGCTACACCTTC. The chain carries TRBV29-1 and TRBJ1-2; 9 bases match TRBD1. CDR1 SQVTM and CDR2 ANQGSEA come from the germline V gene. The V and J ends lost 5 bases and 8 bases, in that order; junction bases with no gene match: 6. The CDR3 extends over 12 amino acids.

The chain links TRBV19 to TRBJ1-5, with D uncertain. The CDR3 has 16 amino acids. CDR1 is LNHDA, CDR2 SQIVND, per germline (reference sequence). V lost 3 bases and J 6 bases, leaving 18 bases between the germline ends. CDR3 nucleotide sequence: TGTGCCAGTAGTATGAGTACAGTCAAAGTACCTCAGCCCCAGCATTTT. Its protein product is CASSMSTVKVPQPQHF.

This clonotype has only a few counts. V usage is TRBV12-3 or TRBV12-4 and J usage is TRBJ2-5; D unclear. There are 16 residues in the CDR3. Trimming stripped 7 bases from V and 5 bases from J, with 23 bases between. CDR3 in DNA: TGTGCCAGCACTTCAGGAAGACACCGGATAGAGGAGACCCAGTACTTC. It codes for CASTSGRHRIEETQYF.

This clonotype has just a few counts. The V call is TRBV7-8, the J call TRBJ2-1; a weak D match, TRBD2 (6 bases). Deletions cut 5 bases from V and 13 bases from J, with 15 bases between. This CDR3 comprises 12 residues. Per the germline V gene, CDR1 is SGHVS and CDR2 is FQNEAQ. CDR3 in amino acids: CASSLTSFQQFF. The CDR3 coding sequence is TGTGCCAGCAGCCTAACTAGCTTCCAACAGTTCTTC.

J is TRBJ1-1 and V is TRBV6-2 or TRBV6-3; 7 bases align to TRBD1. The V gene's germline CDR1 is MNHEY and CDR2 SVGEGT. The CDR3 is 13 amino acids. Trimming removed 6 bases from V and 5 bases from J; junction bases left unmatched: 6. The CDR3 loop is CASRTGRATEAFF. CDR3 bases: TGTGCCAGCAGGACAGGGCGTGCGACTGAAGCTTTCTTT.

This clonotype showed up many times. The chain uses TRBV5-6 and TRBJ2-1; 7 bases match TRBD2. CDR1 SGHDT and CDR2 YYEEEE come from the germline V gene. This CDR3 is 16 amino acids long. With 1 base clipped from V and 3 bases from J, the junction kept 7 bases outside the gene matches. Here the CDR3 DNA reads TGTGCCAGCAGCTTGTCCGGGACTACTCGCTACAATGAGCAGTTCTTC. It yields the protein CASSLSGTTRYNEQFF.

This clonotype was seen only a few times. The chain joins TRBV24-1 to TRBJ2-3; D may match TRBD1 or TRBD2 (5 bases each). V was trimmed by 9 bases and J by 1 base, leaving 13 bases between them. CDR1 KGHDR and CDR2 SFDVKD come from the germline V gene. This CDR3 is built from 14 residues. The DNA for the CDR3 is TGTGCCACCGCCCCTGGGACCCGCACAGATACGCAGTATTTT. It codes for CATAPGTRTDTQYF.

The chain recombines TRBV25-1 with TRBJ2-2; D not certain. Germline loops: CDR1 MGHDK, CDR2 SYGVNS. This CDR3 region has 14 residues. Deletions cut 7 bases from V and 1 base from J, with 10 bases between. The CDR3 protein is CASTPDMNTGELFF. CDR3 DNA sequence: TGTGCCAGCACTCCAGATATGAACACCGGGGAGCTGTTTTTT.

The chain employs TRBV2 and TRBJ2-3; possibly TRBD2 for D (6 bases). V was clipped by 3 bases and J by 1 base, with 14 bases between them. Germline V gives CDR1 SNHLY, CDR2 FYNNEI. CDR3 length equals 16 residues. The CDR3 loop is CASSDRFGGRTDTQYF. CDR3 DNA: TGTGCCAGCAGTGATAGATTCGGGGGTCGCACAGATACGCAGTATTTT.

The V gene is TRBV7-3, the J gene TRBJ2-2; no definite D call. The CDR3 has 18 amino acids. Trimming took off 4 bases at V and 3 bases at J, with 21 bases between the two ends. The germline V gene encodes CDR1 SGHTA and CDR2 FQGTGA. CDR3 region: CASSYHPLLTVYTGELFF. In DNA form, the CDR3 reads TGTGCCAGCAGCTATCACCCACTCCTAACTGTCTACACCGGGGAGCTGTTTTTT.

CDR3 region: CASSHTKASGSSTDTQYF. As DNA, the CDR3 is TGTGCCAGCAGCCATACAAAGGCTAGCGGCTCTAGCACAGATACGCAGTATTTT. This rearrangement joins TRBV4-2 to TRBJ2-3; 7 positions match TRBD2. After removal of 3 bases from V and 0 bases from J, the junction contained 12 bases not matched to a gene. Per germline, CDR1 LGHNA and CDR2 YNFKEQ. This CDR3 has 18 residues.

In nucleotides, the CDR3 is TGTGCCAGCAGCCATTCGCCTCGGGAGCTGTTTTTT. Protein product: CASSHSPRELFF. V and J are TRBV3-1 and TRBJ2-2; D unclear. CDR3 length equals 12 residues. Germline values: CDR1 LGHDT, CDR2 YNNKEL (reference sequence). Trimming pared 3 bases from V and 9 bases from J, leaving 8 bases between.

The gene calls are TRBV3-2 and TRBJ2-3; TRBD2 is the table's D call and was not checked against the DNA. TRBV3-2 is a pseudogene segment. CDR3 length: 15 residues. The CDR3 is CASSSTTSGPDTQYF. CDR3 coding DNA: TGTGCCAGCAGCTCGACGACTAGCGGCCCAGATACGCAGTATTTT.

V is TRBV7-3 and J is TRBJ2-2; 7 bases match TRBD1. Germline assignment: CDR1 SGHTA and CDR2 FQGTGA. Trimming removed 5 bases from V and 0 bases from J; junction bases left unmatched: 6. The CDR3 is 16 residues long. This CDR3 is CASSNRGLSNTGELFF. Here the CDR3 DNA reads TGTGCCAGCAGCAACAGGGGTTTGTCGAACACCGGGGAGCTGTTTTTT.

At least ten counts were recorded for this clonotype. V usage is TRBV2 and J usage is TRBJ1-2; TRBD1 aligns across 9 bases. The germline V gene has CDR1 SNHLY and CDR2 FYNNEI. Trimming at V came to 2 bases and at J to 6 bases, leaving 7 bases not matched to a gene. The CDR3 runs to 15 residues. CDR3 nucleotides: TGTGCCAGCAGTGAAAAAGCTACAGGGGGCCATGGCTACACCTTC. It encodes CASSEKATGGHGYTF.

This chain connects TRBV3-1 to TRBJ2-5, with D unresolved. Germline values: CDR1 LGHDT, CDR2 YNNKEL (reference sequence). Trimming took off 4 bases at V and 1 base at J, with 13 bases between the two ends. This CDR3 is built from 15 residues. The CDR3 spells CASSPDMRTQETQYF. The CDR3 bases are TGTGCCAGCAGCCCTGATATGCGGACCCAAGAGACCCAGTACTTC.

V is TRBV2 and J is TRBJ2-1, with 12 nucleotides matching TRBD2. This CDR3 region has 15 residues. Germline lookup yields CDR1 SNHLY and CDR2 FYNNEI. V shed 5 bases, J shed 4 bases, and the junction held 3 bases outside the gene matches. The CDR3, as DNA: TGTGCCAGCAGTCCTAGCGGGAGGGAATACAATGAGCAGTTCTTC. It is translated as CASSPSGREYNEQFF.

This rearrangement joins TRBV12-3 or TRBV12-4 to TRBJ2-5, with TRBD1 matching 7 bases. V lost 7 bases and J lost 4; bases outside the gene matches: 9. The CDR3 is 14 amino acids. CDR3: CASTIIGGPETQYF. CDR3 coding DNA: TGTGCCAGCACCATTATAGGGGGCCCAGAGACCCAGTACTTC.